This T cell receptor beta chain comes out of a study of vaccination and CD4 T cells after COVID-19. Study background: Two of the convalescents were Hispanic, and convalescents were six males and four females. Cells were stimulated with overlapping spike peptides from SARS-CoV-2, HCoV-NL63, HCoV-OC43 and HCoV-229E. General study points: Spike mono-reactivity marked 304 of 307 vaccine-specific clones in convalescent patients.

As to treatment: roughly ten-day PBMC culture with coronavirus spike peptide pools or control peptides (ViraFEST assay). CD4+ T-cell collection from the unexposed donor predated the COVID-19 pandemic (2011-2018). About this clonotype: Antigen specificity is unknown.

Sequencing of the DNA from cultured CD4+ T cells was carried out with the Oncomine TCR Beta short-read assay. TCRdb re-analysed the PCR reads in MiXCR, keeping a single row per CDR3 protein. The profile shows about 10,000 distinct CDR3 sequences, around 40% of them singletons. The CDR3 runs to 17 residues. The trim removed 5 bases at V and 1 base at J, leaving 8 bases unmatched. Germline V CDR1 and CDR2: SGHVS, FQNEAQ. Material for sequencing was CD4+ T cells from blood, cultured in vitro. This chain uses TRBV7-8 with TRBJ1-5, with 10 bases aligning to TRBD1. The TCR sequence derives from a human donor in good health. The DNA of the CDR3 is TGTGCCAGCAGCCCGCTGCTGGGACAGGGGAGCAATCAGCCCCAGCATTTT. Residues: CASSPLLGQGSNQPQHF.